This record concerns one TCR beta chain sequence. Its antigen remains unidentified. This entry belongs to a study of beta chain features in type 1 diabetes. Expressed TCRB transcripts got sequenced, as all isolated RNA was reverse transcribed. Only in-frame clones appear in the TCRdb table, and some are missing; sequencing was by immunoSEQ multiplex PCR. The sample lists about 410,000 clones; approximately 13% were seen once. Trimming removed 2 bases from V and 2 bases from J, with 10 bases in between. This CDR3 has 15 residues. From germline, CDR1 is SGDLS and CDR2 YYNGEE. Whole-study results and caveats: Shorter templates might be favored by PCR, equally in patients and controls.

The sample was naive CD4+ T cells from blood. This chain connects TRBV9 to TRBJ2-2, with a possible D match to TRBD1 (6 bases). The TCR was taken from a man aged 30 to 39 in good health. Here the CDR3 DNA reads TGTGCCAGCAGCGTGCAGGGGATCAACACCGGGGAGCTGTTTTTT. It codes for CASSVQGINTGELFF.